One sample yielded the 27 T cell receptor beta chains listed below, sequenced in a study of liver allograft versus peripheral blood T cells. Study at large: In transplanted livers, T cell receptor repertoires were compared with those found in the recipients' peripheral blood.

Each CDR3 protein is one row after TCRdb ran MiXCR on the reads. Here the sample spans fewer than 10,000 distinct CDR3 sequences, approximately 17% being singletons. These receptors were collected from a human patient who had a liver transplant. Part of the T cells may come from the graft donor.

By frequency in the sample, this clonotype is medium-sized. The chain employs TRBV7-9 and TRBJ1-6, with D hard to call. Germline-derived CDR1 and CDR2 are SEHNR and FQNEAQ (reference sequence). The CDR3 sequence is 13 residues long. The V gene lost 0 bases and the J gene lost 6 bases, with 3 bases spanning the gap. The CDR3 sequence is CASSLALNSPLHF. Written as DNA, the CDR3 is TGTGCCAGCAGCTTAGCCCTTAATTCACCCCTCCACTTT.

By share, this clonotype ranks as medium-sized. The rearrangement links TRBV7-2 to TRBJ1-2, with TRBD1 identical over 7 bases. V shed 5 bases, J shed 4 bases, and the junction held 7 bases outside the gene matches. Germline V gives CDR1 SGHTA, CDR2 FQGNSA. The CDR3 has 14 residues. The CDR3 DNA reads TGTGCCAGCAGCGCCGGGACAGCGAGCTATGGCTACACCTTC. It is translated as CASSAGTASYGYTF.

The V and J genes are TRBV11-2 and TRBJ1-3; D might be TRBD1 (6 bases). The CDR3 has 16 amino acids. With 10 bases removed from V and 0 bases from J, the gap between germline ends came to 19 bases. The V gene's germline CDR1 is SGHAT and CDR2 FQNNGV. The chain's CDR3 is CATSYTDSSSGNTIYF. The CDR3 DNA sequence: TGTGCCACCTCCTATACGGACAGTTCCTCTGGAAACACCATATATTTT. Full variable domain (remainder filled in from reference TRBV11-2 and TRBJ1-3): EAGVAQSPRYKIIEKRQSVAFWCNPISGHATLYWYQQILGQGPKLLIQFQNNGVVDDSQLPKDRFSAERLKGVDSTLKIQPAKLEDSAVYLCATSYTDSSSGNTIYFGEGSWLTVV.

By share, this clonotype ranks as medium-sized. V and J are TRBV27 and TRBJ2-3, with TRBD2 matching over 9 bases. Losses at the gene ends were 2 bases for V and 1 base for J; bases not matched to a gene: 4. From germline, CDR1 is MNHEY and CDR2 SMNVEV (reference sequence). The CDR3 loop spans 16 amino acids. CDR3 region: CASSLLASGGTDTQYF. CDR3 DNA sequence: TGTGCCAGCAGTTTACTAGCTAGCGGGGGCACAGATACGCAGTATTTT.

The V call is TRBV12-3 or TRBV12-4, the J call TRBJ1-4; possibly TRBD1 for D (5 bases). This CDR3 region has 16 residues. V was shortened by 5 bases and J by 5 bases, with 18 bases between the two germline ends. The CDR3 region is CASSPELGPGNEKLFF. The CDR3, as DNA: TGTGCCAGCAGTCCGGAACTGGGGCCGGGGAATGAAAAACTGTTTTTT.

By share, this clonotype counts as medium-sized (0.01 to 0.1%). The chain combines TRBV18 with TRBJ2-5; the match to TRBD1 covers 7 bases. With V trimmed by 8 bases and J by 4 bases, 7 bases remained unmatched. Germline lookup yields CDR1 KGHSH and CDR2 LQKENI. CDR3 length equals 13 residues. CDR3 in amino acids: CASTTGAGETQYF. The CDR3 nucleotides are TGTGCCAGCACTACAGGGGCAGGAGAGACCCAGTACTTC.

By sample share, this clonotype is medium-sized. This chain joins TRBV6-2 or TRBV6-3 and TRBJ1-6; D is ambiguous. Germline CDR1 MNHEY, CDR2 SVGEGT. With 6 bases removed from V and 10 bases from J, the gap between germline ends came to 16 bases. The length of the CDR3 is 14 residues. CDR3 residues: CASRTSRAQSPLHF. The CDR3 nucleotides read TGTGCCAGCAGGACTTCGCGGGCCCAATCACCCCTCCACTTT.

This clonotype has only a few counts. CDR3 nucleotides: TGCAGTGCTAAGGGGGGGAACACTGAAGCTTTCTTT. Protein product: CSAKGGNTEAFF. The rearrangement links TRBV20-1 to TRBJ1-1; TRBD1 is a possible D gene (6 bases). This CDR3 is 12 amino acids long. The germline V gene has CDR1 DFQATT and CDR2 SNEGSKA (reference sequence). The V gene lost 4 bases and the J gene lost 1 base, with 7 bases spanning the gap.

V gene TRBV11-3 combines with J gene TRBJ1-2; 7 bases agree with TRBD1. Germline V gene lookup returns CDR1 SGHNT and CDR2 YENEEA. The CDR3 covers 15 residues. J lost 4 bases, V lost 3 bases, and 8 bases had no gene match. This CDR3 reads CASSFSTGRPYGYTF. DNA for the CDR3: TGTGCCAGCAGCTTCTCGACAGGGCGCCCCTATGGCTACACCTTC.

CDR3 nucleotides: TGTGCCAGCAGCCACTTCGGGAACAATCAGCCCCAGCATTTT. It codes for CASSHFGNNQPQHF. This chain joins TRBV5-4 and TRBJ1-5, with no clear D. The CDR3 loop spans 14 amino acids. Germline assignment: CDR1 SGHNT and CDR2 YYREEE (reference sequence). V lost 4 bases and J lost 3, with 11 bases in between.

This clonotype is judged medium-sized. The chain employs TRBV6-5 and TRBJ1-5, with 7 bases identical to TRBD1. The CDR3 loop spans 17 amino acids. Trimming took 8 bases from V and 2 from J; bases not matched to a gene: 15. The germline V gene encodes CDR1 MNHEY and CDR2 SVGAGI. Here the CDR3 DNA reads TGTGCCAGCGCCCGCTTTCGCCAGGGGGGCCGCAATCAGCCCCAGCATTTT. It is translated as CASARFRQGGRNQPQHF.

The CDR3 DNA follows: TGTGCCAGTTGTCCAGCAAAGAACTATGGCTACACCTTC. Translated: CASCPAKNYGYTF. The V and J genes are TRBV19 and TRBJ1-2; D not resolved. Germline-derived CDR1 and CDR2 are LNHDA and SQIVND (reference sequence). V lost 8 bases and J lost 2, with 12 bases in between. The CDR3 loop spans 13 amino acids.

This clonotype is labeled medium-sized. The chain carries TRBV19 and TRBJ1-4; D is unclear. Trimming left V 5 bases short and J 5 bases short, with 12 bases between. CDR3 length: 14 amino acids. Germline V CDR1 and CDR2: LNHDA, SQIVND (reference sequence). The CDR3 spells CASSARFDNEKLFF. The CDR3 DNA follows: TGTGCCAGTAGTGCCAGATTCGACAATGAAAAACTGTTTTTT. Full variable domain (outside the CDR3, taken from reference TRBV19 and TRBJ1-4): DGGITQSPKYLFRKEGQNVTLSCEQNLNHDAMYWYRQDPGQGLRLIYYSQIVNDFQKGDIAEGYSVSREKKESFPLTVTSAQKNPTAFYLCASSARFDNEKLFFGSGTQLSVL.

In this sample, this clonotype is medium-sized. The gene calls are TRBV29-1 and TRBJ2-7; D is ambiguous. The CDR3 runs 11 residues. Between the trimmed V and J ends, which lost 2 bases and 2 bases, there was a span of 4 bases. CDR1 and CDR2 (germline): SQVTM, ANQGSEA. CDR3 protein: CSVENTYEQYF. The CDR3 coding sequence is TGCAGCGTTGAAAACACCTACGAGCAGTACTTC.

The chain combines TRBV28 with TRBJ1-2; no clear D. V lost 1 base, J lost 5 bases, and 17 bases lay in between. Per germline, CDR1 MDHEN and CDR2 SYDVKM. The CDR3 loop spans 16 amino acids. This CDR3 is CASSLSADIETYGYTF. CDR3 DNA sequence: TGTGCCAGCAGTTTATCCGCTGACATCGAAACTTATGGCTACACCTTC.

This clonotype is judged medium-sized (0.01 to 0.1%). The V call is TRBV30, the J call TRBJ2-2; TRBD2 matches at 8 bases. Germline lookup yields CDR1 GTSNPN and CDR2 SVGIG (reference sequence). The CDR3 is made up of 15 amino acids. V was clipped by 2 bases and J by 4 bases; unmatched bases: 6. CDR3 loop: CAWSRGLAITGELFF. CDR3 bases: TGTGCCTGGAGTCGCGGACTAGCAATCACCGGGGAGCTGTTTTTT. Looking up the rest from reference TRBV30 and TRBJ2-2 gives the full variable domain: SQTIHQWPATLVQPVGSPLSLECTVEGTSNPNLYWYRQAAGRGLQLLFYSVGIGQISSEVPQNLSASRPQDRQFILSSKKLLLSDSGFYLCAWSRGLAITGELFFGEGSRLTVL.

V and J are TRBV20-1 and TRBJ2-3; 8 bases match TRBD1. Germline V gives CDR1 DFQATT, CDR2 SNEGSKA (reference sequence). The CDR3 consists of 14 residues. V was clipped by 4 bases and J by 3 bases; unmatched bases: 6. DNA for the CDR3: TGCAGTGCTAAACGACAGGGGAGGACAGATACGCAGTATTTT. This translates into CSAKRQGRTDTQYF.

In its sample, this clonotype was seen a few times. This chain links TRBV20-1 with TRBJ2-1, with a weak D call TRBD2 (6 bases). Germline V gives CDR1 DFQATT, CDR2 SNEGSKA (reference sequence). Trimming stripped 3 bases from V and 0 bases from J, with 12 bases between. The CDR3 loop spans 15 amino acids. CDR3 region: CSARWGRNSYNEQFF. The CDR3 region has the DNA TGCAGTGCTAGGTGGGGGAGGAACTCCTACAATGAGCAGTTCTTC.

At least ten counts were recorded for this clonotype. This chain links TRBV7-2 with TRBJ1-5; D not resolved. CDR1 and CDR2 from the germline V gene are SGHTA and FQGNSA. This CDR3 contains 13 residues. Between the trimmed V and J ends, which lost 5 bases and 4 bases, there was a span of 9 bases. The chain's CDR3 is CASSTQENQPQHF. CDR3 coding DNA: TGTGCCAGCAGCACCCAGGAGAATCAGCCCCAGCATTTT.

With respect to this clonotype: A read error is the likely source, as a far larger clone sits one nucleotide away. J is TRBJ1-3 and V is TRBV10-3; D not resolved. This CDR3 is 16 amino acids long. Trimming took 3 bases from V and 0 from J, leaving 12 bases between them. From germline, CDR1 is ENHRY and CDR2 SYGVKD. The CDR3, as DNA: TGTGCCATCAGTGATCGGGCAGCGAGCTCTGGAAACACCATATATTTT. This encodes CAISDRAASSGNTIYF.

Sample share makes this clonotype medium-sized (0.01 to 0.1%). This chain links TRBV29-1 with TRBJ2-3, with 9 bases lining up with TRBD2. The CDR3 extends over 14 amino acids. V shed 4 bases and J 4 bases; nucleotides not matched to a gene: 6. Looked up from germline, CDR1 is SQVTM and CDR2 is ANQGSEA. CDR3 in DNA: TGCAGCGTTGGGCTAGCGGGGCGAGCAGATACGCAGTATTTT. This gives the protein CSVGLAGRADTQYF.

In its sample, this clonotype is medium-sized. The CDR3 protein is CASILQGARGSPLHF. CDR3 DNA: TGTGCCAGCATCCTACAGGGGGCGCGCGGTTCACCCCTCCACTTT. V gene TRBV6-1 combines with J gene TRBJ1-6; 9 nucleotides align to TRBD1. V lost 7 bases and J lost 9; bases outside the gene matches: 10. Germline CDR1 MNHNS, CDR2 SASEGT. This CDR3 has 15 amino acids.

By its share, this clonotype is medium-sized. This sequence joins TRBV29-1 and TRBJ2-1; TRBD2 matches at 13 bases. Trimming cost V 3 bases and J 8 bases; bases outside gene matches: 10. Germline lookup yields CDR1 SQVTM and CDR2 ANQGSEA. The CDR3 loop spans 16 amino acids. CDR3 sequence (DNA): TGCAGCGTTGATTCAAACGGACTAGCGGGAGTGGATGAGCAGTTCTTC. Its translation is CSVDSNGLAGVDEQFF.

This clonotype was recorded a few times. This CDR3 is CASSKTGGSGNTIYF. CDR3 DNA: TGTGCCAGCAGCAAGACAGGGGGCTCTGGAAACACCATATATTTT. J is TRBJ1-3 and V is TRBV28; TRBD1 matches at 9 bases. V trimming: 6 bases; J trimming: 0 bases; junction bases outside the gene matches: 3. The CDR3 is 15 amino acids. Germline V gene lookup returns CDR1 MDHEN and CDR2 SYDVKM.

Judged by abundance, this clonotype is medium-sized. The chain employs TRBV11-1 and TRBJ1-1; tentatively, D is TRBD1 (6 bases). Trimming left V 5 bases short and J 4 bases short, with 14 bases between. This CDR3 has 14 amino acids. CDR1 and CDR2 from the germline V gene are SGHAT and FQDESV (reference sequence). The CDR3 reads CASSIHRQATEAFF. The CDR3, as DNA: TGTGCCAGCAGCATCCATCGACAGGCCACTGAAGCTTTCTTT.

Ten or more counts support this clonotype. This chain joins TRBV28 and TRBJ2-1; D is ambiguous. This CDR3 spans 12 amino acids. Trimming left V 3 bases short and J 4 bases short, with 4 bases between. Germline CDR1 reads MDHEN; CDR2 reads SYDVKM. The chain's CDR3 is CASSFEYNEQFF. In nucleotides, the CDR3 is TGTGCCAGCAGTTTCGAATACAATGAGCAGTTCTTC. Complete variable domain (other parts from reference TRBV28 and TRBJ2-1): DVKVTQSSRYLVKRTGEKVFLECVQDMDHENMFWYRQDPGLGLRLIYFSYDVKMKEKGDIPEGYSVSREKKERFSLILESASTNQTSMYLCASSFEYNEQFFGPGTRLTVL.

This clonotype came up many times. CDR3 in amino acids: CAWSSGLAGGDIQYF. The CDR3 DNA follows: TGTGCCTGGAGTTCGGGACTAGCGGGTGGGGACATTCAGTACTTC. The genes are TRBV30 and TRBJ2-4; 12 positions agree with TRBD2. J was trimmed by 8 bases and V by 2 bases; bases with no gene match: 7. The CDR3 is 15 residues long. CDR1 and CDR2 from the germline V gene are GTSNPN and SVGIG (reference sequence).